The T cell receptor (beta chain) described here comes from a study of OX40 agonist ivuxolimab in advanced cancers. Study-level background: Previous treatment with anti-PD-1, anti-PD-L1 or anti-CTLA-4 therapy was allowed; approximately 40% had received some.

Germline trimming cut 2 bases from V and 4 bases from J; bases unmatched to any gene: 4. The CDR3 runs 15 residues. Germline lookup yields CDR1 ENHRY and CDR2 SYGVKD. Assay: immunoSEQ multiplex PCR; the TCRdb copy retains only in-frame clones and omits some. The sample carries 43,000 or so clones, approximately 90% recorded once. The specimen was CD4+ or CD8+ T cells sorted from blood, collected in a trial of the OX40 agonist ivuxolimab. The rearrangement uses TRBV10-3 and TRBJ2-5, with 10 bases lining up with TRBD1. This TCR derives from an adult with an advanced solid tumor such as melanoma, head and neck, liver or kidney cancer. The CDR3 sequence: CAISERDRGGETQYF. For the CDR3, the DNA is TGTGCCATCAGTGAGCGGGACAGGGGCGGAGAGACCCAGTACTTC.